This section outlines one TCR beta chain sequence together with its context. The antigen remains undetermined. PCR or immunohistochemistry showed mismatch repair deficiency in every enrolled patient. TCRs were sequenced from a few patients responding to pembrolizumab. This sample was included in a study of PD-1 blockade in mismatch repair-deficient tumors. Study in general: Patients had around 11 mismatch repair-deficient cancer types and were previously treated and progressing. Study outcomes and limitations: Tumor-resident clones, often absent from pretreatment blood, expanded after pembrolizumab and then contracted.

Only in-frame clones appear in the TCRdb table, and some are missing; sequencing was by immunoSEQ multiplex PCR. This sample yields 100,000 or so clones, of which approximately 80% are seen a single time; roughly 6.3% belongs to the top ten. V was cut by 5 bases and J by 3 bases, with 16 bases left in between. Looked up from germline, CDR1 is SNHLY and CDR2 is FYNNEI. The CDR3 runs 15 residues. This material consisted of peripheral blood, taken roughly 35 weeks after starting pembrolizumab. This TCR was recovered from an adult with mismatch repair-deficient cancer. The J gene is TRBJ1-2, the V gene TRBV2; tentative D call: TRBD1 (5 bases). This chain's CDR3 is CASSLGSVGHYGYTF. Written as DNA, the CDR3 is TGTGCCAGCAGTCTTGGCTCGGTGGGACACTATGGCTACACCTTC.